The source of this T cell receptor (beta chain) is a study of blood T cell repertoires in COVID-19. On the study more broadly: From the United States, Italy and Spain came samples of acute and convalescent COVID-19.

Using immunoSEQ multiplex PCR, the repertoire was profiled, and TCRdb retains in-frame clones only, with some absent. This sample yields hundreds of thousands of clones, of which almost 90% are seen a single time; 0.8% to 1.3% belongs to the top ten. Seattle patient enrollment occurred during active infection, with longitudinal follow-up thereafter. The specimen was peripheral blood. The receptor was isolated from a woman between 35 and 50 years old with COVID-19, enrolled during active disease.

The CDR3 DNA reads as TGCGCCAGCTCTGCCACAGGGCTGAGCTCCTACAATGAGCAGTTCTTC. Protein sequence: CASSATGLSSYNEQFF. This chain joins TRBV5-1 and TRBJ2-1, with D perhaps TRBD1 (6 bases). V was shortened by 7 bases and J by 0 bases, with 17 bases between the two germline ends. The length of the CDR3 is 16 residues. The germline V gene encodes CDR1 SGHRS and CDR2 YFSETQ. Full variable domain (rest looked up from reference TRBV5-1 and TRBJ2-1): KAGVTQTPRYLIKTRGQQVTLSCSPISGHRSVSWYQQTPGQGLQFLFEYFSETQRNKGNFPGRFSGRQFSNSRSEMNVSTLELGDSALYLCASSATGLSSYNEQFFGPGTRLTVL.